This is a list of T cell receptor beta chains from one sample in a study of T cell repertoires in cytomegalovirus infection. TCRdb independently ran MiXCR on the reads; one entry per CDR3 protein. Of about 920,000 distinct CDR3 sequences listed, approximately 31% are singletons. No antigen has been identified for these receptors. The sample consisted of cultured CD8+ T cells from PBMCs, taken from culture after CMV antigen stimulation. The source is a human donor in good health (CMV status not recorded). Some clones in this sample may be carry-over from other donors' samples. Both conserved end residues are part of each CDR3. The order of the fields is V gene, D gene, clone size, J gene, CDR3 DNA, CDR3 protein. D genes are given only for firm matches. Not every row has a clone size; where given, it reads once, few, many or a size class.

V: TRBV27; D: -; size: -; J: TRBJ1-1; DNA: TGTGCCAGCAGTTCCGTCACGGGCACTGAAGCTTTCTTT; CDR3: CASSSVTGTEAFF
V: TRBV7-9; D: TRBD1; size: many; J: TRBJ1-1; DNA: TGTGCCAGCAGCTTAGTGAGACGACAGGGGGATAGCACTGAAGCTTTCTTT; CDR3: CASSLVRRQGDSTEAFF
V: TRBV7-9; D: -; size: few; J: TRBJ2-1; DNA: TGTGCCAGCAGCGCAGCCGGGGGTGAGCAGTTCTTC; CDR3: CASSAAGGEQFF
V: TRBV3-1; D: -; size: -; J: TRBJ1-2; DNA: TGTGCCAGCAGCCAAGATGAAGGGGCGTACTCCTATGGCTACACCTTC; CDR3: CASSQDEGAYSYGYTF
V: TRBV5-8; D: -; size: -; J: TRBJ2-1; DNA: TGTGCCAGCAGCTTCGAGACAGACCCTTACAATGAGCAGTTCTTC; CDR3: CASSFETDPYNEQFF
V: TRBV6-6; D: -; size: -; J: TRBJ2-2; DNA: TGTGCCAGCAGTTACTCGAGCACTAGCACCACCGGGGAGCTGTTTTTT; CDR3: CASSYSSTSTTGELFF
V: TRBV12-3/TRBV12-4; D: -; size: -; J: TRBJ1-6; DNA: TGTGCCAGCAGTTTTATTCCCGAACAGCTCTATAATTCACCCCTCCACTTT; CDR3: CASSFIPEQLYNSPLHF
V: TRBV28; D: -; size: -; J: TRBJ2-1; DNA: TGTGCCAGCAGTTTCAGCCCGGAGCAGTTCTTC; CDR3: CASSFSPEQFF
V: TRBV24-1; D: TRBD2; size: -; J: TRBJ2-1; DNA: TGTGCCACCAGTTCGGAAATGCTAGCGGGGAGCTCCTACAATGAGCAGTTCTTC; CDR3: CATSSEMLAGSSYNEQFF
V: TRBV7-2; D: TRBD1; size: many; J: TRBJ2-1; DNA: TGTGCCAGCAGCCTCCTGGACAGGGGGCCCTACAATGAGCAGTTCTTC; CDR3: CASSLLDRGPYNEQFF
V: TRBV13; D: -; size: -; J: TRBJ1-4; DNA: TGTGCCAGCAGCCATCAGGGGCCGCGTGAAAAACTGTTTTTT; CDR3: CASSHQGPREKLFF
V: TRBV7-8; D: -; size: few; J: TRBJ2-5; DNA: TGTGCCAGCAGCTTAGTGTCTGGGCAGAGCCAAGAGACCCAGTACTTC; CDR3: CASSLVSGQSQETQYF
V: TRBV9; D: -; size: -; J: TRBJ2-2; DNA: TGTGCCAGCAGCGCGGAGCCCGGGCCCACCGGGGAGCTGTTTTTT; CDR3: CASSAEPGPTGELFF
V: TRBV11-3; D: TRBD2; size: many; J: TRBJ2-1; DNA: TGTGCCAGCAGCCCTCAGGGACTAGCGGGGGCAAATGAGCAGTTCTTC; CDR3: CASSPQGLAGANEQFF
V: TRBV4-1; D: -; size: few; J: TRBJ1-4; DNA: TGCGCCAGCAGCAAAGGTGAAAAACTGTTTTTT; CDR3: CASSKGEKLFF
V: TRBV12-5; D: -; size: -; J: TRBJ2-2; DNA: TGTGCTAGTGGTTTGGTGCTAGCACGCACCGGGGAGCTGTTTTTT; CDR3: CASGLVLARTGELFF
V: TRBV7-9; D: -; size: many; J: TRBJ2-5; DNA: TGTGCCAGCAGCTTACCAGAGTCTCAAGAGACCCAGTACTTC; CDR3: CASSLPESQETQYF
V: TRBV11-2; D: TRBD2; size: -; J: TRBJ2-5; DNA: TGTGCCAGCAACTTAGGCAGCGGGGGGGCTGGGGCCCAGTACTTC; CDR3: CASNLGSGGAGAQYF
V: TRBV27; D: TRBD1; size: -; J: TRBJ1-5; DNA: TGTGCCAGCAGTTTATGGACAGGGAATCAGCCCCAGCATTTT; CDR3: CASSLWTGNQPQHF
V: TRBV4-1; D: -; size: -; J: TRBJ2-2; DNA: TGCGCCAGCAGCCAAGTCCCTCGGGGCGGGGGCTTTAACACCGGGGAGCTGTTTTTT; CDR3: CASSQVPRGGGFNTGELFF
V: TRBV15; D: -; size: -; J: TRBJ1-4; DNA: TGTGCCACCAGCAGAGATATTGGTGAAAAACTGTTTTTT; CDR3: CATSRDIGEKLFF
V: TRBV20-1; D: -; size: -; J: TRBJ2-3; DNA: TGCAGTGCCATTCGGGCGGGGGCCTACACAGATACGCAGTATTTT; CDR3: CSAIRAGAYTDTQYF
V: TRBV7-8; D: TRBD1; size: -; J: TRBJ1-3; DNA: TGTGCCAGCAGCTCCCCCGACAGGGGGCGAGGAAACACCATATATTTT; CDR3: CASSSPDRGRGNTIYF
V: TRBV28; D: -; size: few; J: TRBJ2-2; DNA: TGTGCCAGCAGTATCGGGACAGACGGCGTAATAGCGGGGCTCAAGGGGGAGCTGTTTTTT; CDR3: CASSIGTDGVIAGLKGELFF
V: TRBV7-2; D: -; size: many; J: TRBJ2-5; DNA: TGTGCCAGCAGCAGAGGAGGGTACCTAAAAGAGACCCAGTACTTC; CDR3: CASSRGGYLKETQYF
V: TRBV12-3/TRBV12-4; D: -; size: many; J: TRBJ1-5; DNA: TGTGCCAGCAGTGATTTGAAGGAGGCCAATCAGCCCCAGCATTTT; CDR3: CASSDLKEANQPQHF
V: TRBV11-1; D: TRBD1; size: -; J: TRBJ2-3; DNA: TGTGCCAGCAGCCAGGACAGGGTTCCCACAGATACGCAGTATTTT; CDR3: CASSQDRVPTDTQYF
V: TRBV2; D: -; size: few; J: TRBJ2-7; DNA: TGTGCCAGCAGCTCTACCAGGAACGAGCAGTACTTC; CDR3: CASSSTRNEQYF
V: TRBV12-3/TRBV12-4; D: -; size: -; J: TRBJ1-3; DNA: TGTGCCAGCAGTTGGTGGAGGGGGGGCGCGGATGGAAACACCATATATTTT; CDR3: CASSWWRGGADGNTIYF
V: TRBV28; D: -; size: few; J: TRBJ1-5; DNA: TGTGCCAGCAACCCGAGGGGCAGGGCCAATCAGCCCCAGCATTTT; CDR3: CASNPRGRANQPQHF
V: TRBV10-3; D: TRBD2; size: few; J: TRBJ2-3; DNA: TGTGCCATCAGTGAGTCGCAAGGACTAGCCGGCACAGATACGCAGTATTTT; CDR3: CAISESQGLAGTDTQYF
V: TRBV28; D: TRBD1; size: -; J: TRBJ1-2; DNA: TGTGCCAGCAGTTTAACAGGGGAATCAGGCTACACCTTC; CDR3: CASSLTGESGYTF
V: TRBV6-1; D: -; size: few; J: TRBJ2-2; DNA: TGTGCCAGCAGTGGGGGGGCCTGGTCAACCGGGGAGCTGTTTTTT; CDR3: CASSGGAWSTGELFF
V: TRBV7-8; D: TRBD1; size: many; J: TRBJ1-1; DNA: TGTGCCAGCAGCTTATCGGGACAGGGGACGAATGAAGCTTTCTTT; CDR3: CASSLSGQGTNEAFF
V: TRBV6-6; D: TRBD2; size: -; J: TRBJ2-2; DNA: TGTGCCAGCAGCCCCCCCACGCGGGGGGCCTACAGCGGGGAGCTGTTTTTT; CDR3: CASSPPTRGAYSGELFF
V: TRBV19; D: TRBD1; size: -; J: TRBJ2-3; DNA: TGTGCCAGTAGTAGAGGGACAGGGTTCGGGGCAGATACGCAGTATTTT; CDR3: CASSRGTGFGADTQYF
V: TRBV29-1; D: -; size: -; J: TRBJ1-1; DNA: TGCAGCGTTGCCGAACCTCTCGGGGTAGACACTGAAGCTTTCTTT; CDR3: CSVAEPLGVDTEAFF
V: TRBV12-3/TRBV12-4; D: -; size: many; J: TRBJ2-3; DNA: TGTGCCAGCAGTTTCAGGGGAAGCACAGATACGCAGTATTTT; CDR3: CASSFRGSTDTQYF
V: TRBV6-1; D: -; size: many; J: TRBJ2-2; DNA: TGTGCCAGCCTTTCAAGGACTGGCCTCCGGCAGCTGTTTTTT; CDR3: CASLSRTGLRQLFF
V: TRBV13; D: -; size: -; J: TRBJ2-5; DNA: TGTGCCAGCAGCTTCTCGCCGCGGCAAGAGACCCAGTACTTC; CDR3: CASSFSPRQETQYF
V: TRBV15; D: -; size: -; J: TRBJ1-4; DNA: TGTGCCACCAGCGGGGGCCCACTCAGGACTAATGAAAAACTGTTTTTT; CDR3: CATSGGPLRTNEKLFF
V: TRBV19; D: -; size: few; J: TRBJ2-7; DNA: TGTGCCAGTAGCCCCCCGTCTCCCTACGAGCAGTACTTC; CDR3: CASSPPSPYEQYF
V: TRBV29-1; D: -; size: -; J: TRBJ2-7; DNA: TGCAGCATTATCGACAGAGCCTACGAGCAGTACTTC; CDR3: CSIIDRAYEQYF
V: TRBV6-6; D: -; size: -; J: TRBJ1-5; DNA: TGTGCCAGCAGTTATCTCGACAGGAGCAGCAATCAGCCCCAGCATTTT; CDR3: CASSYLDRSSNQPQHF
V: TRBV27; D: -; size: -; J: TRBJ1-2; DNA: TGTGCCAGCAGTTCCTCCGAGACAGCCACTAACTATGGCTACACCTTC; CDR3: CASSSSETATNYGYTF